This T cell receptor (beta chain) stems from a study of post-analysis software for immune sequencing data. Findings and caveats of the study: Compared with controls, patients showed significantly lower normalized Chao1 diversity. Roughly five TRBV segments were more frequent in patients than controls; TRBV5-6, TRBV5-1 and TRBV20-1 belonged to this group.

This clonotype was found once. Antigen specificity is unknown. TCR beta libraries were prepared from cDNA with unique molecular identifiers. Each sample of about 0.9 to 11 million input T cells yielded around 500,000 cDNA molecules, so each molecule approximated one T cell. TCRdb passed the PCR reads through MiXCR, listing each CDR3 protein once. Among roughly 600,000 distinct CDR3 sequences listed, roughly two fifths were seen once. Looked up from germline, CDR1 is SEHNR and CDR2 is FQNEAQ (reference sequence). The CDR3 covers 15 residues. The V end lost 1 base, the J end lost 5 bases, and 11 bases lay between the germline ends.

This sequence was found in a girl aged 10 to 17 with multiple sclerosis. The sequencing sample was made of blood. The gene calls are TRBV7-9 and TRBJ1-4, with D possibly being TRBD1 (5 bases). CDR3 nucleotide sequence: TGTGCCAGCAGCTTAGGATCGGCAGGGAATGAAAAACTGTTTTTT. It specifies CASSLGSAGNEKLFF.